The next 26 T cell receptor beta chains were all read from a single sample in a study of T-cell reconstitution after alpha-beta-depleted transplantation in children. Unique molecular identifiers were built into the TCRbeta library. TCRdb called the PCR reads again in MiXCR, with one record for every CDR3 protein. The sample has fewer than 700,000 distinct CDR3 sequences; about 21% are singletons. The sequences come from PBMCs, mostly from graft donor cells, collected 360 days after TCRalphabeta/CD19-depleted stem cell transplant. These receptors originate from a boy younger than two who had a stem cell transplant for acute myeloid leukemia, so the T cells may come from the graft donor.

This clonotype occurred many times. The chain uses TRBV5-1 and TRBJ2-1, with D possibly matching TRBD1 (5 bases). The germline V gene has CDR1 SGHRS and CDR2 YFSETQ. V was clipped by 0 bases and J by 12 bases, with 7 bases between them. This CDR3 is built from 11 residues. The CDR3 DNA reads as TGCGCCAGCAGCTTGGGACAGTGGCAGTTCTTC. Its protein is CASSLGQWQFF.

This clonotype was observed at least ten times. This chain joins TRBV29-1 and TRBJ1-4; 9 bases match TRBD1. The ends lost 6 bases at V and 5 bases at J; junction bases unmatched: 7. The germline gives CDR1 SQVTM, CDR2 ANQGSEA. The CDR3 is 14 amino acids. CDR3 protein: CSVASGTGNEKLFF. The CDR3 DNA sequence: TGCAGCGTGGCCTCCGGGACAGGGAATGAAAAACTGTTTTTT.

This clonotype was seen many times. CDR3 sequence: CASRGTGRQPQHF. In DNA, the CDR3 is TGTGCCAGCAGGGGGACAGGACGTCAGCCCCAGCATTTT. V gene TRBV12-3 or TRBV12-4 combines with J gene TRBJ1-5; TRBD1 matches 8 bases. The CDR3 loop spans 13 amino acids. The V segment lost 6 bases and the J segment 6 bases; nucleotides outside the gene matches: 4.

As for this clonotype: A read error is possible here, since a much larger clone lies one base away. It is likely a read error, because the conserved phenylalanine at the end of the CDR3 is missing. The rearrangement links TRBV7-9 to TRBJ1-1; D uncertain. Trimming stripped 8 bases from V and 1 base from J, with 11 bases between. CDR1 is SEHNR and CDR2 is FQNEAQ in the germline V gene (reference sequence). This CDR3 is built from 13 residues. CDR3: CASEAPPNTEAFI. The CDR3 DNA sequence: TGTGCCAGCGAGGCTCCTCCGAACACTGAAGCTTTCATT.

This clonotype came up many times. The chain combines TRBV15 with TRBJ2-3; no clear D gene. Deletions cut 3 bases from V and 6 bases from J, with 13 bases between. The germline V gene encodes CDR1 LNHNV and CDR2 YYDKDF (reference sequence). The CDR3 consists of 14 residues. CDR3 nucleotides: TGTGCCACCAGCAGGGCCATGTGGGCTGATACGCAGTATTTT. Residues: CATSRAMWADTQYF.

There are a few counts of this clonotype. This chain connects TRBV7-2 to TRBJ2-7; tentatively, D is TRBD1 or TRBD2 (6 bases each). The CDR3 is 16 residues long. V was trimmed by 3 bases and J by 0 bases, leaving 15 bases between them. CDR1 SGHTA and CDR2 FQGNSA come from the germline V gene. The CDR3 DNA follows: TGTGCCAGCAGCTTTGGTGGAGGGGGGTACTCCTACGAGCAGTACTTC. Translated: CASSFGGGGYSYEQYF.

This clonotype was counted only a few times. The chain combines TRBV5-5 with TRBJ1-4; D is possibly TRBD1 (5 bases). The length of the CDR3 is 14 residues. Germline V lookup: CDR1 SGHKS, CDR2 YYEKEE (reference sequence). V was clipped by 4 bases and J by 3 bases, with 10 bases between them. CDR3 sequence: CASSPGPSNEKLFF. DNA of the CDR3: TGTGCCAGCAGCCCGGGACCGTCTAATGAAAAACTGTTTTTT.

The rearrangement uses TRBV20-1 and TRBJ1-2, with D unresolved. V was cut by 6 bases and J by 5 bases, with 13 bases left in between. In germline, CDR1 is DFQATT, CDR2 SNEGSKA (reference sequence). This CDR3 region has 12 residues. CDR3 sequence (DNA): TGCAGTGCGGTCCAAGAGGAATATGGCTACACCTTC. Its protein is CSAVQEEYGYTF.

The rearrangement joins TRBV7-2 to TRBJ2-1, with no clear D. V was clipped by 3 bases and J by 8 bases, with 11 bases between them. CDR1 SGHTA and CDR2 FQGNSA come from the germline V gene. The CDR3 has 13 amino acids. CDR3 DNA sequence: TGTGCCAGCAGCTTTTCAAACCGCGATGAGCAGTTCTTC. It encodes CASSFSNRDEQFF.

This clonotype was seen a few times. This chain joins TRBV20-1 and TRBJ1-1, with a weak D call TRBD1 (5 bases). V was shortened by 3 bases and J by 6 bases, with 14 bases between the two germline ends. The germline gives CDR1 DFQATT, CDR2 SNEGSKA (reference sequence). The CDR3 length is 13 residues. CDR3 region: CSASRGRDSEAFF. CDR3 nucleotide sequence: TGCAGTGCTAGCCGGGGGAGGGATTCTGAAGCTTTCTTT.

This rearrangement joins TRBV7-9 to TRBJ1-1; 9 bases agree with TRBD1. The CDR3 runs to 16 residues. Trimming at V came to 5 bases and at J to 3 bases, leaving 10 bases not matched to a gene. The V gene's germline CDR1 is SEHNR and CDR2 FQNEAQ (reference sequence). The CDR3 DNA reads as TGTGCCAGCAGCAACAACCCGACAGGGGGAGACACTGAAGCTTTCTTT. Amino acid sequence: CASSNNPTGGDTEAFF.

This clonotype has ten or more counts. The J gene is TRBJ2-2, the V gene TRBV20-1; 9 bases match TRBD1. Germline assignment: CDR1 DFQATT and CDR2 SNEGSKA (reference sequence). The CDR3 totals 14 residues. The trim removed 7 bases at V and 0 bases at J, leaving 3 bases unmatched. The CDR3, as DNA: TGCAGTGTTAGGGACAGGGCGAACACCGGGGAGCTGTTTTTT. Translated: CSVRDRANTGELFF.

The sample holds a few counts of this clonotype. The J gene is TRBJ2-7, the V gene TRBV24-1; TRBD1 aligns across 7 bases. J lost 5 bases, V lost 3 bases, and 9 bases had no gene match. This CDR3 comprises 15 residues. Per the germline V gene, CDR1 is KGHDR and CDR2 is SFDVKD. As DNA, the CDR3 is TGTGCCACCAGTGATGCGACAGACAGGGCCCACGAGCAGTACTTC. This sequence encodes CATSDATDRAHEQYF.

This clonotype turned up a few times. The CDR3 sequence: CSASGTENTGELFF. DNA for the CDR3: TGCAGTGCTAGTGGGACTGAGAACACCGGGGAGCTGTTTTTT. The chain employs TRBV20-1 and TRBJ2-2; D perhaps matches TRBD2 (6 bases). The CDR3 loop spans 14 amino acids. V lost 3 bases and J lost 1, with 9 bases in between. CDR1 DFQATT and CDR2 SNEGSKA come from the germline V gene (reference sequence).

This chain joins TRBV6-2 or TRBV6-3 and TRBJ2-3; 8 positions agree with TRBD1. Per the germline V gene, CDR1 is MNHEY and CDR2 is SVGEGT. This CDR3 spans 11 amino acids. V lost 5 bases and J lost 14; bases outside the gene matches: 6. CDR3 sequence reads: CASSQGQAWYF. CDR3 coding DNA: TGTGCCAGCAGTCAGGGACAGGCCTGGTATTTT.

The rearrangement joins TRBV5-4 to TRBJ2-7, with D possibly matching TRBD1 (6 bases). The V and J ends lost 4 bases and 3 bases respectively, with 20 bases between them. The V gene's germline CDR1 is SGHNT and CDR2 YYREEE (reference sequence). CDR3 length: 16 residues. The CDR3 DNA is TGTGCCAGCAGCGTGGCGGCCGGGGCAGGGGACTACGAGCAGTACTTC. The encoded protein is CASSVAAGAGDYEQYF.

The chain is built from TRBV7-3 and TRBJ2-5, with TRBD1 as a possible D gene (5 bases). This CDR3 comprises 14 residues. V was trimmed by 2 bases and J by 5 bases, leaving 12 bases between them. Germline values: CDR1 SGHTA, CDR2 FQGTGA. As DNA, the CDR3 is TGTGCCAGCAGCTTATTTGGGGCCGGGGAGACCCAGTACTTC. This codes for CASSLFGAGETQYF.

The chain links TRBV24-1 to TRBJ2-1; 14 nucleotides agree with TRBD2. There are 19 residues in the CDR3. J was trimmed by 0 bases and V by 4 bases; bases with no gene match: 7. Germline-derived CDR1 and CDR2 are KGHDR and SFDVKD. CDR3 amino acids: CATSDPTSGGALSYNEQFF. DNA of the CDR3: TGTGCCACCAGTGACCCGACTAGCGGGGGGGCCCTCTCCTACAATGAGCAGTTCTTC.

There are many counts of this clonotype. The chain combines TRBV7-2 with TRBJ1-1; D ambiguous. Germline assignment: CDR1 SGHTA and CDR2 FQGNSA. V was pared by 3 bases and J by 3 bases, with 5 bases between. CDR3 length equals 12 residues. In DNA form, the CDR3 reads TGTGCCAGCAGCTTTTCGGACACTGAAGCTTTCTTT. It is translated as CASSFSDTEAFF.

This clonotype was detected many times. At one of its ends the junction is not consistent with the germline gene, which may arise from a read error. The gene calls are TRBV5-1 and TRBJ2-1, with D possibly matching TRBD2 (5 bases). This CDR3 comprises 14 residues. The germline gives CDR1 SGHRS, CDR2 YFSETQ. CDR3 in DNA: TGTGCCAGCAGTTTTGAGGGCTCCTACAATGAGCAGTTCTTC. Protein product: CASSFEGSYNEQFF.

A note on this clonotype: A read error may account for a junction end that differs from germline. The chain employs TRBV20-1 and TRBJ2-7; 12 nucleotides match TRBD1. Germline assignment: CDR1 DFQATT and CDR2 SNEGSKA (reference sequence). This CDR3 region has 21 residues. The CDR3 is CSVRDPAPGQGALPLTYEQYF. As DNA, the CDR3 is TGCAGTGTTAGAGATCCGGCTCCGGGACAGGGGGCTTTACCCTTAACCTACGAGCAGTACTTC.

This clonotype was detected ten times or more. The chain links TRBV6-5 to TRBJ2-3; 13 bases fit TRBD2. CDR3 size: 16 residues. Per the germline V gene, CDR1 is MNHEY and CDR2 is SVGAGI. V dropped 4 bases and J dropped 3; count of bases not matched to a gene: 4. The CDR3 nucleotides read TGTGCCAGCAGTTTGGGACTAGCGGGGCCGACAGATACGCAGTATTTT. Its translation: CASSLGLAGPTDTQYF.

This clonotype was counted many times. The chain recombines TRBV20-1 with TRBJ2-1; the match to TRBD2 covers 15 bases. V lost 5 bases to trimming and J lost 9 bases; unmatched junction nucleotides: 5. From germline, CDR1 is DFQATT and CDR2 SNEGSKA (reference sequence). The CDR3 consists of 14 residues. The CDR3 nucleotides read TGCAGTGCTTGGACTAGCGGGGGGGCTAGTGAGCAGTTCTTC. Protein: CSAWTSGGASEQFF.

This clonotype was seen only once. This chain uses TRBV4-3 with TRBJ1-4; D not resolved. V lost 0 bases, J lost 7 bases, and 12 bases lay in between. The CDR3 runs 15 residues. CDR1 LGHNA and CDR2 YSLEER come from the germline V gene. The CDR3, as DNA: TGCGCCAGCAGCCAAGAGCGAGGGTTGGGTGAAAAACTGTTTTTT. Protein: CASSQERGLGEKLFF.

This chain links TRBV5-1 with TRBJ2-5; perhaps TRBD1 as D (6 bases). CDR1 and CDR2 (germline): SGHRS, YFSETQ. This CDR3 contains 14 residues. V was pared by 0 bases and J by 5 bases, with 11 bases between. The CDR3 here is CASSLGGPRETQYF. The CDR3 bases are TGCGCCAGCAGCTTGGGGGGGCCTAGGGAGACCCAGTACTTC.

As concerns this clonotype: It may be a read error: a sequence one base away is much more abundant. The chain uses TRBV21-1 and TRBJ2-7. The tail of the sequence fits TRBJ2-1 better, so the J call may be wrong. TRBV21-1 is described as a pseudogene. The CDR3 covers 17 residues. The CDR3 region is CASSKGGGGRGSYEQFF. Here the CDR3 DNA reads TGTGCCAGCAGCAAAGGTGGTGGGGGTAGAGGCTCCTACGAGCAGTTCTTC.